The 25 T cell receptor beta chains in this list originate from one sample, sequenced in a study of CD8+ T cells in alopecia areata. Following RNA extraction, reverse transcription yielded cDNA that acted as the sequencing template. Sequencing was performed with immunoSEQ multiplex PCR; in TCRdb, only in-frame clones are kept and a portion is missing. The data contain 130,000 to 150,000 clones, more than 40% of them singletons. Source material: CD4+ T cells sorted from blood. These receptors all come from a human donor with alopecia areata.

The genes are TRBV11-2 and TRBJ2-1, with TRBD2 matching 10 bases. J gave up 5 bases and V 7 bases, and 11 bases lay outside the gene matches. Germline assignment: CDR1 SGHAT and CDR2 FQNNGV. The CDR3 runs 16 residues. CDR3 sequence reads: CASIPIAGGPDNEQFF. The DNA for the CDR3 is TGTGCCAGCATCCCCATAGCGGGAGGACCCGACAATGAGCAGTTCTTC.

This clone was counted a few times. The CDR3 nucleotides read TGTGCCAGCAGCCAAGATCGAGTCTGGCGGGGTCACAATGAGCAGTTCTTC. It translates to CASSQDRVWRGHNEQFF. This chain connects TRBV14 to TRBJ2-1; D may be TRBD2 (6 bases). V lost 0 bases, J lost 5 bases, and 17 bases lay in between. CDR1 and CDR2 (germline): SGHDN, FVKESK. The CDR3 has 17 amino acids.

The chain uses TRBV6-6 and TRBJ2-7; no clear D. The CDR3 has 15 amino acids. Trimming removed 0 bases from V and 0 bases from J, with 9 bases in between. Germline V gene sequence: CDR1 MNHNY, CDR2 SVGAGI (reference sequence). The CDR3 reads CASSYSAVSSYEQYF. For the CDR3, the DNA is TGTGCCAGCAGTTACTCTGCCGTGAGCTCCTACGAGCAGTACTTC.

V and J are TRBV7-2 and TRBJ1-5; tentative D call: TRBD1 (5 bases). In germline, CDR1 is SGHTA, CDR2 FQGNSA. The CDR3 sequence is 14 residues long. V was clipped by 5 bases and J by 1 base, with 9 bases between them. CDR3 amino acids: CASSKTVSNQPQHF. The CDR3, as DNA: TGTGCCAGCAGCAAGACAGTAAGCAATCAGCCCCAGCATTTT.

CDR3 loop: CASFSGSGANVLTF. The CDR3 bases are TGCGCCAGCTTTTCGGGGTCGGGGGCCAACGTCCTGACTTTC. The gene calls are TRBV5-1 and TRBJ2-6; D possibly corresponds to TRBD2 (5 bases). The CDR3 has 14 amino acids. Germline CDR1 reads SGHRS; CDR2 reads YFSETQ. The V end was cut by 7 bases, the J end by 4 bases, with 12 bases between.

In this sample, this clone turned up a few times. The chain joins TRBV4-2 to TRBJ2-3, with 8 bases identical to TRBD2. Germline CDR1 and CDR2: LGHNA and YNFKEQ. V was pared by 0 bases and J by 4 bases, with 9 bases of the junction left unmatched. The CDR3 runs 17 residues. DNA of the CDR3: TGTGCCAGCAGCCAAGATCTGTACGGGAGGGAAGCAGATACGCAGTATTTT. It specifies CASSQDLYGREADTQYF.

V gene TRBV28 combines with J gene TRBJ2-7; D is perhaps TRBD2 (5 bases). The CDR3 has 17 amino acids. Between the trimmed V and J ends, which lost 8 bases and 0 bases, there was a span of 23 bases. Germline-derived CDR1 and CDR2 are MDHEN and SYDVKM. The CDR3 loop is CASGPDWIPRSSYEQYF. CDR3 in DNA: TGTGCCAGCGGTCCGGACTGGATCCCACGGAGCTCCTACGAGCAGTACTTC.

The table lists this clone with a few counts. The DNA of the CDR3 is TGTGCCAGCAGCTTAGCGTTGGGGCCCACTGAAGCTTTCTTT. Encoded protein: CASSLALGPTEAFF. The genes are TRBV7-8 and TRBJ1-1; tentative D call: TRBD1 (5 bases). Trimming cost V 0 bases and J 4 bases, with 9 bases left between them. The CDR3 spans 14 residues. Germline CDR1 reads SGHVS; CDR2 reads FQNEAQ.

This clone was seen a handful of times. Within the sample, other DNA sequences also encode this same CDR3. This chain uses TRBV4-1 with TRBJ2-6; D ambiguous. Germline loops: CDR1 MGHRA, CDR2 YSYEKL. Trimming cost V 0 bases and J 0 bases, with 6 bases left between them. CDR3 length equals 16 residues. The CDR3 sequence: CASSQDPASGANVLTF. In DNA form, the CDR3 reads TGCGCCAGCAGCCAAGATCCTGCCTCTGGGGCCAACGTCCTGACTTTC.

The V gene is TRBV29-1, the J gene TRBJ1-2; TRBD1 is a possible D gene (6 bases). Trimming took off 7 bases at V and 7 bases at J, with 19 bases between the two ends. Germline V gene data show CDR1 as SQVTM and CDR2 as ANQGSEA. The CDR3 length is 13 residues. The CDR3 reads CSASSPGDTGYTF. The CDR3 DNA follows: TGCAGCGCTTCCTCCCCAGGGGATACTGGCTACACCTTC.

The CDR3 loop reads CASSPGLAASYEQYF. In DNA, the CDR3 is TGCGCCAGCAGCCCGGGACTAGCGGCCTCCTACGAGCAGTACTTC. The chain combines TRBV5-1 with TRBJ2-7; 11 bases are a match to TRBD2. Germline CDR1 reads SGHRS; CDR2 reads YFSETQ. There are 15 residues in the CDR3. Trimming at V came to 4 bases and at J to 0 bases, leaving 3 bases not matched to a gene.

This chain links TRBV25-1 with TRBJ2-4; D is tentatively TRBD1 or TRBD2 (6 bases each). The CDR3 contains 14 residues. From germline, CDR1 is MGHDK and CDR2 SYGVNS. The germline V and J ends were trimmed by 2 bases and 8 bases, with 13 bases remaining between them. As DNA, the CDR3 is TGTGCCAGCAGTGAAACGGTAGGGGGGCACATTCAGTACTTC. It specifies CASSETVGGHIQYF.

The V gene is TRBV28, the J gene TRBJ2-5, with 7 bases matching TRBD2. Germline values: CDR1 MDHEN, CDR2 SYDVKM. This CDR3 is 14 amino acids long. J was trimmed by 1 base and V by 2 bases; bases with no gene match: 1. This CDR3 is CASSLSGIQETQYF. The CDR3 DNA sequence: TGTGCCAGCAGTTTAAGCGGGATCCAAGAGACCCAGTACTTC.

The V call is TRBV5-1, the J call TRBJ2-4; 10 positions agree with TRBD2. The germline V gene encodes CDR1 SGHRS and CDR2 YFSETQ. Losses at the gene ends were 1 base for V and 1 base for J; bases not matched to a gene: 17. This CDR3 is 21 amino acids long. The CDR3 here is CASSLTRASGRGTGAKNIQYF. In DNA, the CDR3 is TGCGCCAGCAGCTTGACTCGTGCTAGCGGGAGAGGGACGGGGGCCAAAAACATTCAGTACTTC.

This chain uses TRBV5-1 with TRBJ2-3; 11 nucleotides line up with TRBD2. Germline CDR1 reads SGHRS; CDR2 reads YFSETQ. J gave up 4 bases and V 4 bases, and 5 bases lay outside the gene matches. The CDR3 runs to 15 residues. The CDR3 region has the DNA TGCGCCAGCAGCCGAACTAGCGGGAGTGCAGATACGCAGTATTTT. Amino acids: CASSRTSGSADTQYF.

For the CDR3, the DNA is TGTGCCAGCAGTGCGGCGGGTAGCACAGATACGCAGTATTTT. Translated, it gives CASSAAGSTDTQYF. The chain is built from TRBV25-1 and TRBJ2-3, with D perhaps matching TRBD2 (5 bases). This CDR3 is built from 14 residues. V was cut by 4 bases and J by 0 bases, with 8 bases left in between. Germline lookup yields CDR1 MGHDK and CDR2 SYGVNS.

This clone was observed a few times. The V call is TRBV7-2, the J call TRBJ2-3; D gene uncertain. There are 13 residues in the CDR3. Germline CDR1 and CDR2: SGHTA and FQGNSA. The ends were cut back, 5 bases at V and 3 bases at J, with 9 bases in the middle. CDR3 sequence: CASSISATDTQYF. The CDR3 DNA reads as TGTGCCAGCAGCATCTCCGCAACAGATACGCAGTATTTT.

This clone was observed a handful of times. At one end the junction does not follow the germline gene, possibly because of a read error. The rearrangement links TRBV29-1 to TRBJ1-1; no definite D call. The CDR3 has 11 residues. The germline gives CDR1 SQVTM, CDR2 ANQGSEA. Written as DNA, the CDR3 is TGCAGCGTTGCAATCGCCGCTGAGGCTTTCTTT. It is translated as CSVAIAAEAFF.

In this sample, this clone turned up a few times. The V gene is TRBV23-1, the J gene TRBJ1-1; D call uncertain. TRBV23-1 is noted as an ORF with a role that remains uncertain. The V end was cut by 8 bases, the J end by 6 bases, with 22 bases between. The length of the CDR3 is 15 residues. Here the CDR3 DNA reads TGCGCCAGCTGGCGGGGAGCGAAACACAATGCTGAAGCTTTCTTT. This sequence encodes CASWRGAKHNAEAFF.

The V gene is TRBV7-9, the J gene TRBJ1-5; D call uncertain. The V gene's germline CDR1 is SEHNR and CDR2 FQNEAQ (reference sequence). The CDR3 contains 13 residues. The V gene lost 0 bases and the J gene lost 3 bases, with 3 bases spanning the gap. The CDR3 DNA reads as TGTGCCAGCAGCTTAGCAGACAATCAGCCCCAGCATTTT. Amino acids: CASSLADNQPQHF.

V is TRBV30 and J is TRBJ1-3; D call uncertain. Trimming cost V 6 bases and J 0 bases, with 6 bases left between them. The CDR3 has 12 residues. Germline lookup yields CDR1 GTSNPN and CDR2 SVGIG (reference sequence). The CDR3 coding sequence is TGTGCCTGTTCCAACTCTGGAAACACCATATATTTT. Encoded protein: CACSNSGNTIYF.

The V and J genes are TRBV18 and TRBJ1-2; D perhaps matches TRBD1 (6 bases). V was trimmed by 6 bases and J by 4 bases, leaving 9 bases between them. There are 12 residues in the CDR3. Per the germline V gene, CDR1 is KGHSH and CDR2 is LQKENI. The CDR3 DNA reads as TGTGCCAGCTCGCAACAGGGCTATGGCTACACCTTC. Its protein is CASSQQGYGYTF. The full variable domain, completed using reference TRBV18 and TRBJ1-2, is NAGVMQNPRHLVRRRGQEARLRCSPMKGHSHVYWYRQLPEEGLKFMVYLQKENIIDESGMPKERFSAEFPKEGPSILRIQQVVRGDSAAYFCASSQQGYGYTFGSGTRLTVV.

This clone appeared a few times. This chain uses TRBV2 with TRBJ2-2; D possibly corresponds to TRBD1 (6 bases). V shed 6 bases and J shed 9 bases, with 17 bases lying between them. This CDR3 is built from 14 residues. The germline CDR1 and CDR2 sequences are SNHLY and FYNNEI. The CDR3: CASSRTENSRELFF. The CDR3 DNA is TGTGCCAGCAGCCGGACAGAAAACAGCAGGGAGCTGTTTTTT. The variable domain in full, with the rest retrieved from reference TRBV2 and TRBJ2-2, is EPEVTQTPSHQVTQMGQEVILRCVPISNHLYFYWYRQILGQKVEFLVSFYNNEISEKSEIFDDQFSVERPDGSNFTLKIRSTKLEDSAMYFCASSRTENSRELFFGEGSRLTVL.

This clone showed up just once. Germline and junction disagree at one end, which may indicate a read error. The CDR3 here is CASSSESGNTQYF. Here the CDR3 DNA reads TGTGCTAGCAGCTCGGAGAGCGGCAATACGCAGTATTTT. J is TRBJ2-3 and V is TRBV7-7; TRBD2 might be the D (5 bases). CDR1 and CDR2 (germline): SSHAT, FNYEAQ (reference sequence). This CDR3 contains 13 residues.

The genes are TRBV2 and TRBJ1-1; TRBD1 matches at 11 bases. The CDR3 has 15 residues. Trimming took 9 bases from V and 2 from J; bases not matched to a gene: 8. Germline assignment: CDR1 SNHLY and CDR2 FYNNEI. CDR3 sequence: CARDRGPNLNTEAFF. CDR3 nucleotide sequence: TGTGCCAGGGACAGGGGGCCCAACCTCAACACTGAAGCTTTCTTT.